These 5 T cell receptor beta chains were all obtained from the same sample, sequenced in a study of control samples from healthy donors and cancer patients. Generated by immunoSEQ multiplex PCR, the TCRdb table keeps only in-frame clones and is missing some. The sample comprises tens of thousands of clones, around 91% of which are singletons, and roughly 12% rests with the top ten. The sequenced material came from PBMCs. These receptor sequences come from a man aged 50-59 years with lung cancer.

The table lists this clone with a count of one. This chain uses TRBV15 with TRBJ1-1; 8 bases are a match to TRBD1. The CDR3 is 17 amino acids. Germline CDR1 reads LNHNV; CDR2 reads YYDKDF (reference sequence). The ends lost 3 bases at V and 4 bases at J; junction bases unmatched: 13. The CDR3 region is CATSSIGQGAGITEAFF. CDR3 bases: TGTGCCACCAGCAGTATCGGGCAGGGGGCCGGGATCACTGAAGCTTTCTTT.

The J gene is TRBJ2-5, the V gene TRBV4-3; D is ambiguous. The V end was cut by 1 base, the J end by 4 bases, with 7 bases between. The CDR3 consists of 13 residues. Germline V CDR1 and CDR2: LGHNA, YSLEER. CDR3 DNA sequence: TGCGCCAGCAGCCAAGGCCCCGGAGAGACCCAGTACTTC. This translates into CASSQGPGETQYF.

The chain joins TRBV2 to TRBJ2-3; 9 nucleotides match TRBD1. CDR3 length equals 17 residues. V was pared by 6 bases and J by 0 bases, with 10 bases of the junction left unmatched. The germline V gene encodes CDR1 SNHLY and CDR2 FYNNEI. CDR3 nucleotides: TGTGCCAGCAGGAGACAGGGGGGAGGGTTTAGCACAGATACGCAGTATTTT. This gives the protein CASRRQGGGFSTDTQYF.

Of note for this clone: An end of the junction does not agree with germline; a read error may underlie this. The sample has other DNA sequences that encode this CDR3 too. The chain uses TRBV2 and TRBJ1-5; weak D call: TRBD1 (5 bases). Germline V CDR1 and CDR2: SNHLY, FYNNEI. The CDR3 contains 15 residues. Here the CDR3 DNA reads TGTGCCAGCAGTGACGCGGGACGGAGCAACCAGCCCCAGCATTTT. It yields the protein CASSDAGRSNQPQHF.

The CDR3 region has the DNA TGTGCCAGCAGTTATCTCAATCAGCCCCAGCATTTT. It is translated as CASSYLNQPQHF. The chain has TRBV6-9 and TRBJ1-5, with D uncertain. The CDR3 loop spans 12 amino acids. V was pared by 2 bases and J by 3 bases, with 2 bases between. Germline loops: CDR1 MNHGY, CDR2 SVAAGI.